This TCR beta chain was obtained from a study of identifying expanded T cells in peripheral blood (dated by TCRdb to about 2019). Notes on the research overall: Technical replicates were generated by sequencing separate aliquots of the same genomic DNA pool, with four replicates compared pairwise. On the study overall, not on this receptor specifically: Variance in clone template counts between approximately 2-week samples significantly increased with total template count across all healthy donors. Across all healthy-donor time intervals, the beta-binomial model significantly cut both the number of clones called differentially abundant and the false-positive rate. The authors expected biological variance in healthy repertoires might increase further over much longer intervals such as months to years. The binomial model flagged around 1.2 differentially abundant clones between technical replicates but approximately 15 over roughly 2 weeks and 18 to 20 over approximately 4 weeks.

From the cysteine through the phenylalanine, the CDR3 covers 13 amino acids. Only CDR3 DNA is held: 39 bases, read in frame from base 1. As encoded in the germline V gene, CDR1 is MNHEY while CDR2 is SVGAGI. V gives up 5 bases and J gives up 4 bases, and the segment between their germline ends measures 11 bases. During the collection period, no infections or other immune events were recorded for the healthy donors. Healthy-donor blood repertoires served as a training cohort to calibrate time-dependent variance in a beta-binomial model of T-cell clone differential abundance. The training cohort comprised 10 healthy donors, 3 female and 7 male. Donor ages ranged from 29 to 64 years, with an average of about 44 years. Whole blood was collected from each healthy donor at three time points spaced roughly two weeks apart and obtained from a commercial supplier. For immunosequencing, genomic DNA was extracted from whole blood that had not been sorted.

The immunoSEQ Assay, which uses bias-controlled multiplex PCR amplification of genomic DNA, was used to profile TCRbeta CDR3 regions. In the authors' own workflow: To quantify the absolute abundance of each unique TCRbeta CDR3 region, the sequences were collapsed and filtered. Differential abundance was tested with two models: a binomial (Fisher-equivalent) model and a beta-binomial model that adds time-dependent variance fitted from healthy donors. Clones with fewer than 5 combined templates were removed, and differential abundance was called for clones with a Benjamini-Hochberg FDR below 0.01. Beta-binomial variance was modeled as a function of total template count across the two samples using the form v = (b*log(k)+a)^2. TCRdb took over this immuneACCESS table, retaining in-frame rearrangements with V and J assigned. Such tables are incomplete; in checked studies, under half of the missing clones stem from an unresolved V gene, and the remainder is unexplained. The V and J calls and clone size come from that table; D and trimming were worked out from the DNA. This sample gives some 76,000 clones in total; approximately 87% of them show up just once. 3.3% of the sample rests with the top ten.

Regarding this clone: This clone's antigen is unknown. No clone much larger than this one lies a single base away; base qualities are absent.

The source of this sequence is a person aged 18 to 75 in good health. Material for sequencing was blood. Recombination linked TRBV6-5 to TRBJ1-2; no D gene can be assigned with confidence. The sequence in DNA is TGTGCCAGCAGTGCCACCCTGGGCTATGGCTACACCTTC. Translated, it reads CASSATLGYGYTF.